This T cell receptor (beta chain) is from a study of blood T cell repertoires in COVID-19. About the research overall: COVID-19 samples, acute and convalescent, were from the United States, Italy and Spain. PBMCs, B-cell-depleted T cells, or T cells were the source of the cDNA or gDNA that made up the material.

The V and J ends lost 5 bases and 6 bases respectively, with 11 bases between them. The CDR3 consists of 12 residues. The count of this clone is one. Methods used by the authors: How many nucleated cells were present was estimated from reference gene primer amplification. The data were produced by immunoSEQ multiplex PCR, yet TCRdb's version contains in-frame clones alone and is incomplete. The DNA was the basis for D and trimming; V, J and clone size are from that table. Of about 18,000 clones in the sample, around 88% are singletons; the top ten hold over 4%. What the recovered Cohort 3 donors had was two negative PCRs, clearance, or symptom resolution.

Sequenced material: PBMCs or T cells enriched from blood (not recorded which). The TCR comes from a woman in her twenties or thirties who had recovered from COVID-19. The chain carries TRBV12-3 or TRBV12-4 and TRBJ2-7, with TRBD2 as a possible D gene (6 bases). This CDR3 reads CASSQGGAEQYF. The CDR3 coding sequence is TGTGCCAGCAGTCAAGGCGGGGCCGAGCAGTACTTC.